The 30 T cell receptor beta chains below were found in one sample sequenced in a study of control samples from healthy donors and cancer patients. Assay used: immunoSEQ multiplex PCR; TCRdb lists only in-frame clones, some missing. The sample lists around 130,000 clones; about 95% were seen once. The sequenced sample was blood. Every receptor here comes from a man aged 30 to 39 in good health.

The genes are TRBV28 and TRBJ2-7; TRBD1 matches at 10 bases. CDR1 is MDHEN, CDR2 SYDVKM, per germline. This CDR3 has 14 amino acids. V lost 6 bases to trimming and J lost 0 bases; unmatched junction nucleotides: 2. CDR3 nucleotides: TGTGCCAGCAGCTGGGACAGGGGCTCCTACGAGCAGTACTTC. Translating gives CASSWDRGSYEQYF.

Only a few counts were recorded for this clone. The chain recombines TRBV2 with TRBJ1-1, with 10 bases fitting TRBD1. The CDR3 extends over 17 amino acids. The germline V gene encodes CDR1 SNHLY and CDR2 FYNNEI. V shed 3 bases, J shed 3 bases, and the junction held 10 bases outside the gene matches. Written as DNA, the CDR3 is TGTGCCAGCAGTGACTTTCGGGACAGGGGATATCACACTGAAGCTTTCTTT. Its translation is CASSDFRDRGYHTEAFF.

V gene TRBV4-1 combines with J gene TRBJ2-1; D may correspond to TRBD1 or TRBD2 (5 bases each). There are 13 residues in the CDR3. Trimming removed 6 bases from V and 5 bases from J, with 11 bases in between. CDR1 and CDR2 from the germline V gene are MGHRA and YSYEKL. Written as DNA, the CDR3 is TGCGCCAGCAGTTTGGGACGGAACAATGAGCAGTTCTTC. Encoded protein: CASSLGRNNEQFF.

The chain couples TRBV7-9 to TRBJ1-5, with unresolved D. Germline values: CDR1 SEHNR, CDR2 FQNEAQ (reference sequence). This CDR3 has 12 residues. Trimming cost V 8 bases and J 6 bases, with 11 bases left between them. The CDR3: CASATGGQPQHF. The CDR3 DNA reads as TGTGCCAGCGCTACCGGAGGTCAGCCCCAGCATTTT.

The rearrangement uses TRBV5-1 and TRBJ1-5, with 7 bases fitting TRBD1. Trimming removed 4 bases from V and 4 bases from J; junction bases left unmatched: 2. This CDR3 has 13 residues. The germline gives CDR1 SGHRS, CDR2 YFSETQ. The CDR3 is CASSEDRNQPQHF. The CDR3 nucleotides read TGCGCCAGCAGCGAGGACAGGAATCAGCCCCAGCATTTT.

V is TRBV5-1 and J is TRBJ2-3, with D possibly called TRBD1 or TRBD2 (5 bases each). This CDR3 is built from 14 residues. The V end lost 4 bases, the J end lost 4 bases, and 13 bases lay between the germline ends. Germline loops: CDR1 SGHRS, CDR2 YFSETQ. CDR3 nucleotides: TGCGCCAGCAGCCCTGGTGGGGGATCAGATACGCAGTATTTT. It specifies CASSPGGGSDTQYF.

This chain's CDR3 is CASSRSTDTQYF. The DNA for the CDR3 is TGTGCCAGTAGTCGCTCCACAGATACGCAGTATTTT. This chain joins TRBV19 and TRBJ2-3; D remains unclear. The V and J ends lost 5 bases and 2 bases respectively, with 5 bases between them. The germline CDR1 and CDR2 sequences are LNHDA and SQIVND (reference sequence). The length of the CDR3 is 12 residues.

In this sample, this clone turned up once. This chain connects TRBV2 to TRBJ2-3; 8 bases line up with TRBD2. CDR3 size: 18 residues. Germline CDR1 is SNHLY and CDR2 is FYNNEI. With V trimmed by 7 bases and J by 0 bases, 15 bases remained unmatched. As DNA, the CDR3 is TGTGCCAGCACGGGGACTAGGGACTTCCAACGGAGCACAGATACGCAGTATTTT. Translated, it gives CASTGTRDFQRSTDTQYF.

The rearrangement joins TRBV7-3 to TRBJ1-5, with D unclear. Trimming left V 1 base short and J 2 bases short, with 3 bases between. The CDR3 spans 13 residues. Germline V gene sequence: CDR1 SGHTA, CDR2 FQGTGA. The CDR3 sequence is CASSLSRNQPQHF. CDR3 in DNA: TGTGCCAGCAGCTTAAGTCGCAATCAGCCCCAGCATTTT.

The chain carries TRBV9 and TRBJ2-7, with TRBD1 matching over 10 bases. This CDR3 is 14 amino acids long. Unmatched junction bases numbered 3, after V lost 2 bases and J lost 4 bases. CDR1 and CDR2 (germline): SGDLS, YYNGEE. As DNA, the CDR3 is TGTGCCAGCAGCGTCGGGACAGGGGCGTACGAGCAGTACTTC. As protein: CASSVGTGAYEQYF.

J is TRBJ2-3 and V is TRBV4-2, with 12 bases aligning to TRBD2. Unmatched junction bases numbered 3, after V lost 1 base and J lost 1 base. The length of the CDR3 is 17 residues. Germline loops: CDR1 LGHNA, CDR2 YNFKEQ. The DNA of the CDR3 is TGTGCCAGCAGCCAAGCGACTAGCGGGGGAGGCACAGATACGCAGTATTTT. Translating it yields CASSQATSGGGTDTQYF.

This clone was found once. The genes are TRBV27 and TRBJ1-6, with 8 bases fitting TRBD1. The germline V gene has CDR1 MNHEY and CDR2 SMNVEV (reference sequence). V shed 9 bases, J shed 10 bases, and the junction held 5 bases outside the gene matches. CDR3 length: 12 residues. The DNA of the CDR3 is TGTGCCAGTGGACAGGGAAACTCACCCCTCCACTTT. Translating it yields CASGQGNSPLHF.

The V gene is TRBV7-2, the J gene TRBJ1-2; D is uncertain. This CDR3 comprises 14 residues. Germline CDR1 and CDR2: SGHTA and FQGNSA. Trimming removed 5 bases at V and 4 bases at J, with 14 bases between. The CDR3 protein is CASSLSAIVYGYTF. Written as DNA, the CDR3 is TGTGCCAGCAGCCTCTCTGCGATCGTCTATGGCTACACCTTC.

This clone showed up just once. The chain employs TRBV7-2 and TRBJ2-5; TRBD2 matches 10 bases. The CDR3 has 15 residues. Germline V gene data show CDR1 as SGHTA and CDR2 as FQGNSA. J gave up 4 bases and V 5 bases, and 7 bases lay outside the gene matches. CDR3 protein: CASSTSGGALETQYF. CDR3 bases: TGTGCCAGCAGCACCAGCGGGGGGGCCTTAGAGACCCAGTACTTC. Drawing the rest from reference TRBV7-2 and TRBJ2-5, the complete variable domain is GAGVSQSPSNKVTEKGKDVELRCDPISGHTALYWYRQSLGQGLEFLIYFQGNSAPDKSGLPSDRFSAERTGGSVSTLTIQRTQQEDSAVYLCASSTSGGALETQYFGPGTRLLVL.

The chain couples TRBV4-1 to TRBJ1-4; D not resolved. The CDR3 extends over 14 amino acids. V gave up 3 bases and J gave up 1 base, with 6 bases separating them. The germline gives CDR1 MGHRA, CDR2 YSYEKL. Here the CDR3 reads CASSHRGTNEKLFF. DNA of the CDR3: TGCGCCAGCAGCCACAGAGGAACTAATGAAAAACTGTTTTTT.

The CDR3 protein is CASSSTGQAQETQYF. CDR3 nucleotides: TGTGCCAGCAGTTCCACCGGACAGGCCCAAGAGACCCAGTACTTC. The V and J genes are TRBV6-2 or TRBV6-3 and TRBJ2-5; 7 bases map to TRBD1. The J segment lost 1 base and the V segment lost 4 bases, leaving 6 bases of the junction unmatched. Germline CDR1 MNHEY, CDR2 SVGEGT. This CDR3 spans 15 amino acids.

This chain uses TRBV24-1 with TRBJ1-2, with TRBD1 matching 7 bases. Germline V CDR1 and CDR2: KGHDR, SFDVKD. After removal of 2 bases from V and 5 bases from J, the junction contained 7 bases not matched to a gene. The CDR3 loop spans 15 amino acids. The CDR3 sequence is CATSDSSTGAYGYTF. DNA for the CDR3: TGTGCCACCAGTGATTCCAGCACAGGGGCATATGGCTACACCTTC.

J is TRBJ1-5 and V is TRBV6-4; TRBD1 matches at 10 bases. After removal of 9 bases from V and 6 bases from J, the junction contained 5 bases not matched to a gene. The CDR3 is 13 amino acids. In germline, CDR1 is MRHNA, CDR2 SNTAGT. The CDR3 spells CARGTGVSQPQHF. Here the CDR3 DNA reads TGTGCCAGGGGGACAGGGGTCAGTCAGCCCCAGCATTTT.

The CDR3 region has the DNA TGTGCCAGCAGCCCCGGACTAGCGGGTTCCAATGAGCAGTTCTTC. Its protein product is CASSPGLAGSNEQFF. This rearrangement joins TRBV6-5 to TRBJ2-1; TRBD2 aligns across 11 bases. J gave up 6 bases and V 6 bases, and 7 bases lay outside the gene matches. The length of the CDR3 is 15 residues. Germline values: CDR1 MNHEY, CDR2 SVGAGI.

J is TRBJ1-2 and V is TRBV12-3 or TRBV12-4; 8 bases fit TRBD1. Trimming at V came to 3 bases and at J to 8 bases, leaving 5 bases not matched to a gene. The CDR3 has 13 residues. CDR3 coding DNA: TGTGCCAGCAGTTTCGGGACAGGTCGCGGCTACACCTTC. Its translation is CASSFGTGRGYTF.

Here the CDR3 reads CASSDRGQASGNTIYF. The CDR3 bases are TGTGCCAGCAGCGATAGGGGACAGGCGTCTGGAAACACCATATATTTT. The chain uses TRBV21-1 and TRBJ1-3; TRBD1 is the table's D call, not checked against the DNA. TRBV21-1 is classified as a pseudogene. The CDR3 extends over 16 amino acids.

This clone was seen only once. The V gene is TRBV9, the J gene TRBJ1-1; D remains ambiguous. The CDR3 has 15 amino acids. Germline loops: CDR1 SGDLS, CDR2 YYNGEE. The germline V and J ends were trimmed by 0 bases and 1 base, with 10 bases remaining between them. The DNA of the CDR3 is TGTGCCAGCAGCGTAGATCGGACGGGGAACACTGAAGCTTTCTTT. Protein: CASSVDRTGNTEAFF.

This chain connects TRBV19 to TRBJ2-5; D is ambiguous. The ends were cut back, 4 bases at V and 5 bases at J, with 8 bases in the middle. The CDR3 is 12 residues long. The germline V gene has CDR1 LNHDA and CDR2 SQIVND (reference sequence). As DNA, the CDR3 is TGTGCCAGTAGTAGCACGGATGAGACCCAGTACTTC. It specifies CASSSTDETQYF.

The chain combines TRBV6-4 with TRBJ1-5; TRBD1 aligns across 7 bases. Per the germline V gene, CDR1 is MRHNA and CDR2 is SNTAGT. The CDR3 runs 15 residues. V was clipped by 4 bases and J by 3 bases; unmatched bases: 6. The CDR3 region is CASSVQGGPNQPQHF. Here the CDR3 DNA reads TGTGCCAGCAGTGTTCAGGGGGGCCCCAATCAGCCCCAGCATTTT.

The J gene is TRBJ2-3, the V gene TRBV10-1; D is possibly TRBD2 (5 bases). The CDR3 runs to 12 residues. V was trimmed by 4 bases and J by 7 bases, leaving 9 bases between them. The germline V gene has CDR1 WNHNN and CDR2 SYGVQD (reference sequence). The CDR3 nucleotides read TGCGCCAGCAGTGCCTCGGGATATACGCAGTATTTT. Amino acids: CASSASGYTQYF.

This chain connects TRBV7-9 to TRBJ1-3, with TRBD1 identical over 7 bases. The V gene end was trimmed by 2 bases and the J gene end by 0 bases; junction bases not matched to a gene: 13. The CDR3 covers 19 residues. The germline V gene encodes CDR1 SEHNR and CDR2 FQNEAQ (reference sequence). The CDR3 DNA reads as TGTGCCAGCAGCTTAAGGGGAGAGGCGACAGGGCACTCTGGAAACACCATATATTTT. Translated: CASSLRGEATGHSGNTIYF.

This clone was seen only once. The chain has TRBV30 and TRBJ1-5; no clear D gene. Germline CDR1 and CDR2: GTSNPN and SVGIG (reference sequence). V gave up 1 base and J gave up 5 bases, with 9 bases separating them. This CDR3 spans 13 amino acids. The CDR3 is CAWSGDRDQPQHF. The CDR3 nucleotides read TGTGCCTGGAGTGGAGACCGAGATCAGCCCCAGCATTTT.

The chain recombines TRBV11-3 with TRBJ2-6, with 7 bases that match TRBD1. The germline gives CDR1 SGHNT, CDR2 YENEEA. The CDR3 length is 17 residues. Trimming removed 5 bases from V and 0 bases from J; junction bases left unmatched: 7. The CDR3: CASSAGDSSSGANVLTF. The CDR3 nucleotides are TGTGCCAGCAGCGCCGGGGACAGCAGCTCTGGGGCCAACGTCCTGACTTTC.

V usage is TRBV7-6 and J usage is TRBJ2-3; either TRBD1 or TRBD2 may fit D (5 bases each). CDR1 and CDR2 from the germline V gene are SGHVS and FNYEAQ. V lost 2 bases and J lost 0, with 15 bases in between. The CDR3 spans 17 residues. The DNA of the CDR3 is TGTGCCAGCAGCTTACCGTGGGACCTCTCTAGCACAGATACGCAGTATTTT. Translation: CASSLPWDLSSTDTQYF.

This chain links TRBV6-6 with TRBJ2-2; D may correspond to TRBD1 or TRBD2 (7 bases each). Germline V gene sequence: CDR1 MNHNY, CDR2 SVGAGI (reference sequence). The CDR3 consists of 15 residues. V lost 6 bases, J lost 5 bases, and 16 bases lay in between. CDR3: CASSPRGGTTGELFF. As DNA, the CDR3 is TGTGCCAGCAGCCCCAGGGGGGGCACGACCGGGGAGCTGTTTTTT.